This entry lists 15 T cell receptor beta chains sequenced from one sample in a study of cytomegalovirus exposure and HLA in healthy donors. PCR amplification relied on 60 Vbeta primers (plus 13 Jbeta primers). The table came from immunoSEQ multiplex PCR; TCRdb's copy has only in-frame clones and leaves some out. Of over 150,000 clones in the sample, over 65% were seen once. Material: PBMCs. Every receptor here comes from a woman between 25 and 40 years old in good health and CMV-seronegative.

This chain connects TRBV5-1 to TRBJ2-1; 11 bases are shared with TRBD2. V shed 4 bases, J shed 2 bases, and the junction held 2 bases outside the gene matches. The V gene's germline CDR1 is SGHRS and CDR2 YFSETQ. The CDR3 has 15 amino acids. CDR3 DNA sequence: TGCGCCAGCAGCACTAGCGGGGGCCCCTACAATGAGCAGTTCTTC. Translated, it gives CASSTSGGPYNEQFF.

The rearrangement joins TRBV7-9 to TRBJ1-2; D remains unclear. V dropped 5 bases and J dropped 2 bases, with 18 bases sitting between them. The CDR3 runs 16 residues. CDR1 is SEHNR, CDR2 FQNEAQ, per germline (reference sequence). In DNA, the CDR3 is TGTGCCAGCAGCCAAAAGTTCGGTCCGGGGAACTATGGCTACACCTTC. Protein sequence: CASSQKFGPGNYGYTF. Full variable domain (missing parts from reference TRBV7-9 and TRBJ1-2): DTGVSQNPRHKITKRGQNVTFRCDPISEHNRLYWYRQTLGQGPEFLTYFQNEAQLEKSRLLSDRFSAERPKGSFSTLEIQRTEQGDSAMYLCASSQKFGPGNYGYTFGSGTRLTVV.

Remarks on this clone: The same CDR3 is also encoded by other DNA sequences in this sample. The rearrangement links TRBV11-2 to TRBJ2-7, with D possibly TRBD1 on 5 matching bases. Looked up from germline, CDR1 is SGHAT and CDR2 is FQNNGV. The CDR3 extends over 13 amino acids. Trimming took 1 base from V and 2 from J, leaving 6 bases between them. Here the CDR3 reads CASSLAGPYEQYF. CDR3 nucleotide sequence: TGTGCCAGCAGCTTAGCAGGGCCCTACGAGCAGTACTTC.

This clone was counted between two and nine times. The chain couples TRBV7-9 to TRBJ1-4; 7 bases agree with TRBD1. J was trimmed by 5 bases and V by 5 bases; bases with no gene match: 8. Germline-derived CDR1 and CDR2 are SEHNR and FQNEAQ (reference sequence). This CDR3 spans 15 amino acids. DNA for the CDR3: TGTGCCAGCAGCCCAACGACAGGGCCCAATGAAAAACTGTTTTTT. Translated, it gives CASSPTTGPNEKLFF.

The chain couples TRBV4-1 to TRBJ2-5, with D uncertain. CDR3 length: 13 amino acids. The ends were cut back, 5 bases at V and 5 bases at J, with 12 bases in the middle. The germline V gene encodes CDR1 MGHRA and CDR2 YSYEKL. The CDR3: CASSVVSRETQYF. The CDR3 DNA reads TGCGCCAGCAGCGTGGTGTCGAGGGAGACCCAGTACTTC.

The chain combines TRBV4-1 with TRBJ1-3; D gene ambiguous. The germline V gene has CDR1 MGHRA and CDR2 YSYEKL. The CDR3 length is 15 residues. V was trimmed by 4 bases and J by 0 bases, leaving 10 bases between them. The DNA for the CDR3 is TGCGCCAGCAGCCGGACCGGACTCTCTGGAAACACCATATATTTT. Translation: CASSRTGLSGNTIYF.

CDR3 nucleotides: TGTGCCAGCAGTTTGGGCTACGGGGTACAAGAGACCCAGTACTTC. Its protein is CASSLGYGVQETQYF. The chain couples TRBV27 to TRBJ2-5; D is perhaps TRBD2 (5 bases). The CDR3 sequence is 15 residues long. Trimming removed 3 bases from V and 2 bases from J, with 13 bases in between. Germline-derived CDR1 and CDR2 are MNHEY and SMNVEV (reference sequence).

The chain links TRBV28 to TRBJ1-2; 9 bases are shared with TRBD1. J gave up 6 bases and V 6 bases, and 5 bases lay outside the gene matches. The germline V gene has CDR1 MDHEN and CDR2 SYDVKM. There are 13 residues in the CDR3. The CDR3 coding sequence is TGTGCCAGCAGGCCCGGGACAGGGAATGGCTACACCTTC. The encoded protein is CASRPGTGNGYTF.

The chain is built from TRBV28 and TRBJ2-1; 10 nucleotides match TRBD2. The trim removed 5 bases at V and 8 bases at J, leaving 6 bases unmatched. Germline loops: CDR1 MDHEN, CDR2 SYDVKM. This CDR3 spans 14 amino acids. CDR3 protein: CASSVLAGAHEQFF. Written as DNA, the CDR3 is TGTGCCAGCAGTGTTCTAGCGGGAGCCCATGAGCAGTTCTTC. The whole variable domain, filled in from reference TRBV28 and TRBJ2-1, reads DVKVTQSSRYLVKRTGEKVFLECVQDMDHENMFWYRQDPGLGLRLIYFSYDVKMKEKGDIPEGYSVSREKKERFSLILESASTNQTSMYLCASSVLAGAHEQFFGPGTRLTVL.

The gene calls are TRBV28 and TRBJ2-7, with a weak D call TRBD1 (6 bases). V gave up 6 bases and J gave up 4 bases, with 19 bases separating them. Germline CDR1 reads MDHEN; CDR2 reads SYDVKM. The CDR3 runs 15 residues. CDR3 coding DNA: TGTGCCAGCAGGTCCACTGGACAGTTTTTGTACGAGCAGTACTTC. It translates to CASRSTGQFLYEQYF. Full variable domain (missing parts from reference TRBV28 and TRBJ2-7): DVKVTQSSRYLVKRTGEKVFLECVQDMDHENMFWYRQDPGLGLRLIYFSYDVKMKEKGDIPEGYSVSREKKERFSLILESASTNQTSMYLCASRSTGQFLYEQYFGPGTRLTVT.

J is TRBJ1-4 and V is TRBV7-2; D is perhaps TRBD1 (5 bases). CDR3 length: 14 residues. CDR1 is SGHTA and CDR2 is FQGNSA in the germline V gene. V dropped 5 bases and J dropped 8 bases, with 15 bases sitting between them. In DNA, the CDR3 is TGTGCCAGCAGCGACCCAGGGTTTGCAGAAAAACTGTTTTTT. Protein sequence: CASSDPGFAEKLFF.

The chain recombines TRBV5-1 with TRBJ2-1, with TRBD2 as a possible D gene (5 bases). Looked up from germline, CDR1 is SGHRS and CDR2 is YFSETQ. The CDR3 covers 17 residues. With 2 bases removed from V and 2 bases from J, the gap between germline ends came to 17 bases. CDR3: CASSLRESGGAYNEQFF. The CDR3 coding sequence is TGCGCCAGCAGCTTAAGGGAGAGCGGCGGAGCCTACAATGAGCAGTTCTTC.

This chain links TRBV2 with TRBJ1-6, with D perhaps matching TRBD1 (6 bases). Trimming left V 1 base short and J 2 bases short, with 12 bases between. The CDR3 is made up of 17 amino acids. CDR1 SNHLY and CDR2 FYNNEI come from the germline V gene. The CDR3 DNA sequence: TGTGCCAGCAGTGAAGGGGCGGGGGCCCCCTATAATTCACCCCTCCACTTT. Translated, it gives CASSEGAGAPYNSPLHF.

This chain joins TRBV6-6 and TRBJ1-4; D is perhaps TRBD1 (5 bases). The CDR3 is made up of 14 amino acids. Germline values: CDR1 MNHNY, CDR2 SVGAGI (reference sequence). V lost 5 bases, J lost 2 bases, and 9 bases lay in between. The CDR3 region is CASSLRVTNEKLFF. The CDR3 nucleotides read TGTGCCAGCAGTCTCAGGGTCACTAATGAAAAACTGTTTTTT.

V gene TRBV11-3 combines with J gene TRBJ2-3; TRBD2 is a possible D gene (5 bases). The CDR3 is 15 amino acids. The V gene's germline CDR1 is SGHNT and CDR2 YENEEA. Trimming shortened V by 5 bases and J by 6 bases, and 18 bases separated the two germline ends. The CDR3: CASSKRAVPGDTQYF. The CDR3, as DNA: TGTGCCAGCAGCAAGAGGGCGGTGCCGGGGGATACGCAGTATTTT.